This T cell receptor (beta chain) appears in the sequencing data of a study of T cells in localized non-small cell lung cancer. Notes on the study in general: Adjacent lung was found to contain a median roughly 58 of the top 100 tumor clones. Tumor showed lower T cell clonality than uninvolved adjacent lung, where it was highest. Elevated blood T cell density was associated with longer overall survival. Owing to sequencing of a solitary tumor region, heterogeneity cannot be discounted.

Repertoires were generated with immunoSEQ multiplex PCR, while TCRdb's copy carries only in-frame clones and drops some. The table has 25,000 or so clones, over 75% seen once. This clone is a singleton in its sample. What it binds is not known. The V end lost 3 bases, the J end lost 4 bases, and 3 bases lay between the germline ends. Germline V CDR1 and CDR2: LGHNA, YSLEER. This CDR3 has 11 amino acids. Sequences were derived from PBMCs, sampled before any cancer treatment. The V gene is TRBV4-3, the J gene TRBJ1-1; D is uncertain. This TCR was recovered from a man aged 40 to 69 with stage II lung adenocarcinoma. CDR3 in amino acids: CASSHSTEAFF. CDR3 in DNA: TGCGCCAGCAGCCACTCCACTGAAGCTTTCTTT.